The present T cell receptor (beta chain) was sequenced within a study of T cells in Graves' hyperthyroidism and ophthalmopathy. Researchers took RNA transcripts and amplified the TCR beta CDR3 regions from them. The HTBI primer set was used in a first-round RT-PCR of the TCR CDR3. Using its own MiXCR run on the multiplex PCR reads, TCRdb lists one record per CDR3 protein. The table shows about 380,000 distinct CDR3 sequences, with about 18% occurring only once. This clonotype was found many times. The antigen remains unidentified. Notes on the study in general: Blood held most thyroid clonotypes expanded above 0.001 frequency. Ophthalmopathy was separated from stable hyperthyroidism by a 13 V-J model.

Germline V gives CDR1 SNHLY, CDR2 FYNNEI. V was shortened by 6 bases and J by 4 bases, with 16 bases between the two germline ends. This CDR3 spans 15 amino acids. Material for sequencing was blood. The source of this sequence is a man between 18 and 35 years old with Graves' ophthalmopathy. The chain joins TRBV2 to TRBJ2-1, with a weak D call TRBD2 (6 bases). The CDR3 coding sequence is TGTGCCAGCAGCGAAAACAGAGGAGGGTACAATGAGCAGTTCTTC. It yields the protein CASSENRGGYNEQFF.